The clone carrying this T cell receptor (beta chain) was counted once. This entry comes from a study of control samples from healthy donors and cancer patients. The table came from immunoSEQ multiplex PCR; TCRdb's copy has only in-frame clones and leaves some out. The sample contains about 57,000 clones, more than 85% of which appear only once. This CDR3 has 14 residues. V lost 9 bases and J lost 3; bases outside the gene matches: 8. Germline V gene data show CDR1 as LNHDA and CDR2 as SQIVND (reference sequence). This chain uses TRBV19 with TRBJ1-3, with 7 bases identical to TRBD1. The receptor was isolated from a man aged 25-40 years with colorectal cancer. Input material: PBMCs. For the CDR3, the DNA is TGTGCCAGCGGGAACGACAGGGTTGGAAACACCATATATTTT. It encodes CASGNDRVGNTIYF.